A selection of T cell receptor beta chains follows, all from one sample in a study of cytomegalovirus exposure and HLA in healthy donors. Some clones are missing from TCRdb's copy, which holds only in-frame ones; the method was immunoSEQ multiplex PCR. With 50,000 to 55,000 clones in the sample, the ten largest clones hold approximately 13%. The sequencing sample was made of PBMCs. These receptors all come from a woman between 55 and 75 years old in good health and CMV-seropositive. CDR3s include the opening cysteine and the closing phenylalanine or tryptophan. Fields, in order: CDR3 DNA, CDR3 protein, D gene, J gene, V gene. The D gene is left open where the match is weak.

CDR3 DNA: TGCGCCAGCACCCCGCGGGGGTCCTACACCGGGGAGCTGTTTTTT; CDR3 protein: CASTPRGSYTGELFF; D gene: TRBD2; J gene: TRBJ2-2; V gene: TRBV4-1
CDR3 DNA: TGCGCCAGCAGTGAGGCCGGGACTAGGATTACTAGCACAGATACGCAGTATTTT; CDR3 protein: CASSEAGTRITSTDTQYF; D gene: TRBD2; J gene: TRBJ2-3; V gene: TRBV10-1
CDR3 DNA: TGTGCCAGTACAACAGACAATAGCAATCAGCCCCAGCATTTT; CDR3 protein: CASTTDNSNQPQHF; D gene: -; J gene: TRBJ1-5; V gene: TRBV19
CDR3 DNA: TGTGCCAGCAGTGTAACAGCGAACACTGAAGCTTTCTTT; CDR3 protein: CASSVTANTEAFF; D gene: -; J gene: TRBJ1-1; V gene: TRBV2
CDR3 DNA: TGTGCCAGCAGCGTAGCTACTGACAGGGGCGGTGGAAACACCATATATTTT; CDR3 protein: CASSVATDRGGGNTIYF; D gene: TRBD1; J gene: TRBJ1-3; V gene: TRBV9
CDR3 DNA: TGTGCCAGCAGTGAATCCGGGCCGGGAGAAAAACTGTTTTTT; CDR3 protein: CASSESGPGEKLFF; D gene: -; J gene: TRBJ1-4; V gene: TRBV25-1
CDR3 DNA: TGTGCCAGCTCACCCACAGGGGGCGCCTACGAGCAGTACTTC; CDR3 protein: CASSPTGGAYEQYF; D gene: TRBD1; J gene: TRBJ2-7; V gene: TRBV18
CDR3 DNA: TGCAGCGTTGAAGAACCCGGGGTAAAAGGGAACACCGGGGAGCTGTTTTTT; CDR3 protein: CSVEEPGVKGNTGELFF; D gene: -; J gene: TRBJ2-2; V gene: TRBV29-1
CDR3 DNA: TGTGCCAGCAGCTCACAGCTTGGGGAGCTGTTTTTT; CDR3 protein: CASSSQLGELFF; D gene: -; J gene: TRBJ2-2; V gene: TRBV7-2
CDR3 DNA: TGTGCCATCAGATTCGGGACGCCGGGGGGTGCAACTAATGAAAAACTGTTTTTT; CDR3 protein: CAIRFGTPGGATNEKLFF; D gene: -; J gene: TRBJ1-4; V gene: TRBV10-3
CDR3 DNA: TGTGCCAGCAGCCCCCCCGGCAGGATGAACACTGAAGCTTTCTTT; CDR3 protein: CASSPPGRMNTEAFF; D gene: -; J gene: TRBJ1-1; V gene: TRBV4-2
CDR3 DNA: TGTGCCAGCTCAGGGACTAGCGGGGGGGGATTCTACGAGCAGTACTTC; CDR3 protein: CASSGTSGGGFYEQYF; D gene: TRBD2; J gene: TRBJ2-7; V gene: TRBV18
CDR3 DNA: TGCGCCAGCCGAGTTGCAACTAATGAAAAACTGTTTTTT; CDR3 protein: CASRVATNEKLFF; D gene: -; J gene: TRBJ1-4; V gene: TRBV5-1
CDR3 DNA: TGTGCCAGTAGTGATGGGGCTGGTGGCCAAGAGACCCAGTACTTC; CDR3 protein: CASSDGAGGQETQYF; D gene: -; J gene: TRBJ2-5; V gene: TRBV19
CDR3 DNA: TGTGCCAGCAGCTTAGGGGTAGCCAGGGTGAACACTGAAGCTTTCTTT; CDR3 protein: CASSLGVARVNTEAFF; D gene: -; J gene: TRBJ1-1; V gene: TRBV7-2
CDR3 DNA: TGTGCCATCAGTGAGTCGGGGGCCCCGAGTCAGCCCCAGCATTTT; CDR3 protein: CAISESGAPSQPQHF; D gene: -; J gene: TRBJ1-5; V gene: TRBV10-3
CDR3 DNA: TGCGCCAGCAGCCAAGATTTGGCAGGCTACCAAGAGACCCAGTACTTC; CDR3 protein: CASSQDLAGYQETQYF; D gene: -; J gene: TRBJ2-5; V gene: TRBV4-1
CDR3 DNA: TGTGCCAGCGGGGGGCCTAGGGAAGAGACCCAGTACTTC; CDR3 protein: CASGGPREETQYF; D gene: -; J gene: TRBJ2-5; V gene: TRBV19
CDR3 DNA: TGTGCCAGCAGCTTGTTCCTGGAAAGGGGAAACTACGAGCAGTACTTC; CDR3 protein: CASSLFLERGNYEQYF; D gene: -; J gene: TRBJ2-7; V gene: TRBV7-9
CDR3 DNA: TGTGCCAGCAGTCCAACTCTAGCGGGGGGGCGCGAGCAGTACTTC; CDR3 protein: CASSPTLAGGREQYF; D gene: TRBD2; J gene: TRBJ2-7; V gene: TRBV6-5
CDR3 DNA: TGTGCCAGTAGTATAAATCGGCTAGCGGGGACCCAAGAGACCCAGTACTTC; CDR3 protein: CASSINRLAGTQETQYF; D gene: TRBD2; J gene: TRBJ2-5; V gene: TRBV19
CDR3 DNA: TGTGCCAGCAGCTTAGGGCCCGCGGAGGAAAAACTGTTTTTT; CDR3 protein: CASSLGPAEEKLFF; D gene: -; J gene: TRBJ1-4; V gene: TRBV7-2
CDR3 DNA: TGTGCCAGCTCACCGCAGGGGAGGGCCTACGAGCAGTACTTC; CDR3 protein: CASSPQGRAYEQYF; D gene: -; J gene: TRBJ2-7; V gene: TRBV18
CDR3 DNA: TGCGCCAGCAGCCAAGATAGGCTAGCGGGGGATAGCTCCTACAATGAGCAGTTCTTC; CDR3 protein: CASSQDRLAGDSSYNEQFF; D gene: TRBD2; J gene: TRBJ2-1; V gene: TRBV4-1